Included here is one T cell receptor (beta chain) sequence, with context. Here immunoSEQ multiplex PCR was the method, and the copy in TCRdb shows in-frame clones only, minus some. This table has more than 60,000 clones, approximately 80% appearing once. This entry belongs to a study of blood T cell repertoires in COVID-19. This CDR3 region has 17 residues. CDR1 and CDR2 (germline): SGHDN, FVKESK. V trimming: 3 bases; J trimming: 2 bases; junction bases outside the gene matches: 7. This clonotype was sampled from a man aged 55 to 70 with active or convalescent COVID-19. V and J are TRBV14 and TRBJ2-6; 7 nucleotides agree with TRBD1. Sequenced input: peripheral blood. This chain's CDR3 is CASSHLTGMAGANVLTF. The DNA of the CDR3 is TGTGCCAGCAGCCACTTGACAGGGATGGCTGGGGCCAACGTCCTGACTTTC.